This T cell receptor beta chain was captured by sequencing in a study of cytomegalovirus exposure and HLA in healthy donors. In germline, CDR1 is MNHEY, CDR2 SMNVEV (reference sequence). This CDR3 region has 14 residues. V was clipped by 3 bases and J by 6 bases, with 12 bases between them. The PCR employed 60 Vbeta primers together with 13 Jbeta primers. Only in-frame clones appear in the TCRdb table, and some are missing; sequencing was by immunoSEQ multiplex PCR. The sample carries 150,000 to 200,000 clones, roughly 77% recorded once. The clonotype comes from a woman in her forties or fifties in good health and CMV-seronegative. This rearrangement joins TRBV27 to TRBJ2-1; weak D call: TRBD2 (5 bases). What was sequenced was PBMCs. CDR3 nucleotides: TGTGCCAGCAGTTTGGGGAGAAAAGTCAATGAGCAGTTCTTC. Encoded protein: CASSLGRKVNEQFF.